These 22 T cell receptor beta chains were sequenced from one sample in a study of OX40 agonist ivuxolimab in advanced cancers. Here immunoSEQ multiplex PCR was the method, and the copy in TCRdb shows in-frame clones only, minus some. This sample has roughly 92,000 clones; roughly 80% occur once, and the top ten carry 5.5%. This sample comprised CD4+ or CD8+ T cells sorted from blood, obtained in a trial of the OX40 agonist ivuxolimab. The receptor set was obtained from an adult with an advanced solid tumor such as melanoma, head and neck, liver or kidney cancer.

CDR3 sequence (DNA): TGTGCCAGCAGCTTCCGTTCGCTAGCGGACTACAATGAGCAGTTCTTC. It codes for CASSFRSLADYNEQFF. V and J are TRBV7-2 and TRBJ2-1, with TRBD2 matching 7 bases. The V gene's germline CDR1 is SGHTA and CDR2 FQGNSA. The CDR3 spans 16 residues. The V and J ends lost 3 bases and 3 bases, in that order; junction bases with no gene match: 8.

CDR3 in DNA: TGCAGCGTCCGGGCTAGCGGGGCGGGCGAGCAGTACTTC. Protein product: CSVRASGAGEQYF. This chain links TRBV29-1 with TRBJ2-7; 9 bases match TRBD2. The CDR3 extends over 13 amino acids. Germline loops: CDR1 SQVTM, CDR2 ANQGSEA. Trimming at V came to 6 bases and at J to 6 bases, leaving 9 bases not matched to a gene.

The chain has TRBV18 and TRBJ1-2, with D possibly being TRBD1 (6 bases). V dropped 2 bases and J dropped 8 bases, with 18 bases sitting between them. The germline V gene encodes CDR1 KGHSH and CDR2 LQKENI. This CDR3 region has 15 residues. The CDR3 is CASSPGRDTTGGYTF. In nucleotides, the CDR3 is TGTGCCAGCTCACCAGGGAGGGACACGACGGGCGGCTACACCTTC.

The chain joins TRBV9 to TRBJ1-2, with D possibly TRBD1 on 5 matching bases. The V end lost 5 bases, the J end lost 9 bases, and 20 bases lay between the germline ends. Per the germline V gene, CDR1 is SGDLS and CDR2 is YYNGEE. This CDR3 is built from 14 residues. This CDR3 reads CASSGDAQMGRYTF. The DNA for the CDR3 is TGTGCCAGCAGTGGGGACGCCCAAATGGGTCGCTACACCTTC.

The chain employs TRBV6-4 and TRBJ2-1; no clear D gene. V was trimmed by 0 bases and J by 15 bases, leaving 9 bases between them. This CDR3 has 11 residues. Germline CDR1 is MRHNA and CDR2 is SNTAGT. The CDR3 region has the DNA TGTGCCAGCAGTGACTCCCGGGTGCGGTTCTTC. Its protein product is CASSDSRVRFF.

The chain uses TRBV10-3 and TRBJ1-2; 8 bases are shared with TRBD1. This CDR3 is built from 13 residues. The V segment lost 7 bases and the J segment 7 bases; nucleotides outside the gene matches: 8. CDR1 ENHRY and CDR2 SYGVKD come from the germline V gene. The CDR3 coding sequence is TGTGCCATCACCCCGACAGGGGAGGGTGGCTACACCTTC. It yields the protein CAITPTGEGGYTF.

V gene TRBV2 combines with J gene TRBJ2-3, with 11 positions matching TRBD2. With V trimmed by 0 bases and J by 0 bases, 8 bases remained unmatched. CDR1 SNHLY and CDR2 FYNNEI come from the germline V gene. This CDR3 comprises 19 residues. CDR3 amino acids: CASSEAGTSGFFSTDTQYF. CDR3 sequence (DNA): TGTGCCAGCAGTGAAGCGGGGACTAGCGGATTCTTTAGCACAGATACGCAGTATTTT.

The J gene is TRBJ2-7, the V gene TRBV19; 8 nucleotides match TRBD1. This CDR3 has 15 amino acids. From germline, CDR1 is LNHDA and CDR2 SQIVND (reference sequence). Trimming cost V 7 bases and J 4 bases; bases outside gene matches: 12. Here the CDR3 reads CASNTPGQEPYEQYF. CDR3 bases: TGTGCCAGTAACACTCCGGGACAGGAGCCATACGAGCAGTACTTC.

The chain joins TRBV21-1 to TRBJ1-1; TRBD1, as called in the table, went unchecked against the DNA. TRBV21-1 is described as a pseudogene. The CDR3 loop spans 13 amino acids. The CDR3 loop reads CASRTGSETEAFF. The CDR3 nucleotides read TGTGCCAGTAGGACAGGGTCGGAGACTGAAGCTTTCTTT.

The gene calls are TRBV2 and TRBJ1-2; D may be TRBD1 (5 bases). Trimming left V 3 bases short and J 3 bases short, with 14 bases between. Germline values: CDR1 SNHLY, CDR2 FYNNEI. CDR3 length: 15 amino acids. Here the CDR3 DNA reads TGTGCCAGCAGTGAGTCGGGCAGGGCTGACTATGGCTACACCTTC. It yields the protein CASSESGRADYGYTF. Full variable domain (outside the CDR3, taken from reference TRBV2 and TRBJ1-2): EPEVTQTPSHQVTQMGQEVILRCVPISNHLYFYWYRQILGQKVEFLVSFYNNEISEKSEIFDDQFSVERPDGSNFTLKIRSTKLEDSAMYFCASSESGRADYGYTFGSGTRLTVV.

This clone has more than one count but fewer than ten. The chain couples TRBV19 to TRBJ1-4, with D maybe TRBD1 (6 bases). Germline CDR1 and CDR2: LNHDA and SQIVND (reference sequence). The CDR3 sequence is 14 residues long. Trimming shortened V by 5 bases and J by 7 bases, and 14 bases separated the two germline ends. The CDR3 loop reads CASSLAQGIEKLFF. CDR3 nucleotides: TGTGCCAGTAGTCTTGCACAGGGAATTGAAAAACTGTTTTTT.

The chain employs TRBV6-4 and TRBJ1-1; D perhaps matches TRBD1 (5 bases). The CDR3 is 14 residues long. CDR1 and CDR2 (germline): MRHNA, SNTAGT. The V end was cut by 0 bases, the J end by 4 bases, with 9 bases between. The CDR3 loop is CASSDSGGSTEAFF. In DNA, the CDR3 is TGTGCCAGCAGTGACTCCGGGGGGAGCACTGAAGCTTTCTTT.

The sample holds a few counts of this clone. The V and J genes are TRBV4-2 and TRBJ1-1, with D uncertain. The germline CDR1 and CDR2 sequences are LGHNA and YNFKEQ. V lost 0 bases and J lost 7, with 9 bases in between. The CDR3 covers 13 residues. The CDR3: CASSQDYSREAFF. CDR3 bases: TGTGCCAGCAGCCAAGATTATAGTCGTGAAGCTTTCTTT.

This clone was observed a few times. J is TRBJ1-4 and V is TRBV5-1, with a weak D call TRBD1 (5 bases). Trimming stripped 2 bases from V and 7 bases from J, with 12 bases between. Germline V gives CDR1 SGHRS, CDR2 YFSETQ. The CDR3 runs to 14 residues. In DNA, the CDR3 is TGCGCCAGCAGCTTCGACAGTGGGGGTGAAAAACTGTTTTTT. It translates to CASSFDSGGEKLFF.

J is TRBJ1-5 and V is TRBV6-5, with a weak D call TRBD1 (6 bases). The germline V and J ends were trimmed by 6 bases and 1 base, with 13 bases remaining between them. The CDR3 has 15 amino acids. Germline V CDR1 and CDR2: MNHEY, SVGAGI. As DNA, the CDR3 is TGTGCCAGCAGCACGGGGGGCAGGAGCAATCAGCCCCAGCATTTT. Protein: CASSTGGRSNQPQHF.

The chain employs TRBV5-1 and TRBJ2-3; 7 nucleotides agree with TRBD2. This CDR3 is built from 16 residues. CDR1 and CDR2 from the germline V gene are SGHRS and YFSETQ. The V gene end was trimmed by 4 bases and the J gene end by 4 bases; junction bases not matched to a gene: 12. The CDR3 DNA reads as TGCGCCAGCAGCCACGCGGTCGGCGGGGGTGCAGATACGCAGTATTTT. This translates into CASSHAVGGGADTQYF. Full variable domain (remainder filled in from reference TRBV5-1 and TRBJ2-3): KAGVTQTPRYLIKTRGQQVTLSCSPISGHRSVSWYQQTPGQGLQFLFEYFSETQRNKGNFPGRFSGRQFSNSRSEMNVSTLELGDSALYLCASSHAVGGGADTQYFGPGTRLTVL.

The chain uses TRBV4-3 and TRBJ1-2; D unresolved. V gave up 0 bases and J gave up 6 bases, with 8 bases separating them. From germline, CDR1 is LGHNA and CDR2 YSLEER. This CDR3 spans 13 amino acids. CDR3 sequence (DNA): TGCGCCAGCAGCCAAGACACGGAGAATGGCTACACCTTC. This translates into CASSQDTENGYTF.

This chain connects TRBV18 to TRBJ1-1; the D is unclear. The V and J ends lost 3 bases and 1 base respectively, with 6 bases between them. CDR1 is KGHSH and CDR2 is LQKENI in the germline V gene. This CDR3 region has 13 residues. The CDR3 DNA reads as TGTGCCAGCTCACCTCCCACGAACACTGAAGCTTTCTTT. It codes for CASSPPTNTEAFF. Together with reference TRBV18 and TRBJ1-1, the CDR3 gives the full variable domain: NAGVMQNPRHLVRRRGQEARLRCSPMKGHSHVYWYRQLPEEGLKFMVYLQKENIIDESGMPKERFSAEFPKEGPSILRIQQVVRGDSAAYFCASSPPTNTEAFFGQGTRLTVV.

The chain recombines TRBV7-9 with TRBJ2-7, with D unresolved. Germline V CDR1 and CDR2: SEHNR, FQNEAQ (reference sequence). The CDR3 spans 15 residues. V lost 3 bases and J lost 0, with 12 bases in between. The CDR3: CASSLTSGSSYEQYF. The CDR3 nucleotides are TGTGCCAGCAGCTTGACCTCAGGAAGCTCCTACGAGCAGTACTTC.

The chain combines TRBV27 with TRBJ2-3, with D possibly called TRBD1 or TRBD2 (5 bases each). Trimming cost V 8 bases and J 5 bases, with 20 bases left between them. The CDR3 totals 15 residues. Germline V gene lookup returns CDR1 MNHEY and CDR2 SMNVEV (reference sequence). The CDR3 reads CASAGTGPGLDTQYF. CDR3 DNA sequence: TGTGCCAGCGCCGGGACCGGGCCAGGGCTAGATACGCAGTATTTT.

The genes are TRBV11-2 and TRBJ1-1; weak D call: TRBD1 (5 bases). Germline loops: CDR1 SGHAT, CDR2 FQNNGV. The CDR3 runs to 15 residues. With 4 bases removed from V and 0 bases from J, the gap between germline ends came to 12 bases. The CDR3 DNA follows: TGTGCCAGCAGCTACGTAGCAGGGATGAACACTGAAGCTTTCTTT. This gives the protein CASSYVAGMNTEAFF.

V gene TRBV7-9 combines with J gene TRBJ2-1, with D uncertain. CDR1 is SEHNR, CDR2 FQNEAQ, per germline (reference sequence). CDR3 length equals 13 residues. Trimming removed 5 bases at V and 4 bases at J, with 9 bases between. CDR3 bases: TGTGCCAGCAGCCTTGGAGCTTACAATGAGCAGTTCTTC. This gives the protein CASSLGAYNEQFF. Full variable domain (remainder filled in from reference TRBV7-9 and TRBJ2-1): DTGVSQNPRHKITKRGQNVTFRCDPISEHNRLYWYRQTLGQGPEFLTYFQNEAQLEKSRLLSDRFSAERPKGSFSTLEIQRTEQGDSAMYLCASSLGAYNEQFFGPGTRLTVL.